This TCR beta chain was obtained from a study of tumor-infiltrating lymphocytes in primary liver carcinoma (dated by TCRdb to 2017 to 2019). In the study overall: Of the five patients, three men and two women aged 30 to 69 years, four had hepatocellular carcinoma and one had combined HCC and intrahepatic cholangiocarcinoma. The five patients had tumors of stage T1-T3 N0M0, with maximum diameters ranging from roughly 4.2 to 10 cm. Roughly 3.5 to 7.5 million productive TCRbeta reads were obtained per sample, and no significant difference in read depth was found between tissue types. For each liver tumor, the study sampled five regions along with adjacent normal tissue and blood, and applied TCRbeta repertoire sequencing, expression microarrays and whole-exome sequencing. TCRbeta repertoire sequencing covered 35 or so specimens from 5 patients: about 25 tumor regions, 5 adjacent noncancerous liver tissues and 5 peripheral blood samples. To link TCRbeta repertoire diversity to the local molecular phenotype, the 25 to 30 tumor region samples were profiled with Agilent mRNA microarrays. High reproducibility was observed for the technical replicate repertoires, with mean shared-clone rates roughly 0.92 and correlation coefficients above 0.95.

Study-level results and caveats: Only about 7.5-24% of top clones were present in all five regions of a tumor, suggesting spatial heterogeneity of tumor-infiltrating T cells. Bulk unsorted samples precluded comparing CD4+ and CD8+ T cell repertoires. Repertoire overlap was higher between tumor regions (mean roughly 35%) than tumor-adjacent (approximately 17%) or tumor-blood (approximately 14%) pairs, consistent with antigen-driven expansion. Because only the TCR beta chain was sequenced and unpaired alpha chains were not captured, true repertoire diversity is likely underestimated. Only 4 to 6 patients were included in the study, and the authors note that the findings should be validated in a larger study. The top 250 clones accounted for a significantly greater share of the repertoire in tumors than in blood (p = 0.039).

Total RNA and DNA were co-extracted from approximately 20-30 mg of bulk tissue with the AllPrep DNA/RNA mini kit, without cell sorting. About 5 patients with histopathologically diagnosed primary liver carcinoma underwent surgical resection in China between late 2015 and March 2016. At the time of sampling, the patients had chronic HBV infection and had not received any treatment. Each tumor was sampled at five spatially separated regions: the superior, inferior, left-lateral and right-lateral poles and the tumor centre. Histological examination found more than 75% viable tumor cells in every tumor sample. Pieces of fresh tumor and adjacent tissue were cut in half, with one half kept in RNAlater at -80 degrees C and the other half sent for histology. Taken from the germline V gene, the CDR1 and CDR2 loops are SGHRS and YFSETQ. V is pared back by 4 bases and J by 13 bases, with 21 bases lying between the germline termini. The CDR3 runs 14 amino acids, cysteine and phenylalanine included. The kept DNA is CDR3 alone, 42 bases in frame from the first base.

A constant-region primer and ProtoScript II reverse transcriptase were used to reverse-transcribe TCRbeta-specific cDNA from around 480 ng total RNA. TCRbeta libraries were built with three nested multiplex PCR rounds, a slightly modified ARM-PCR procedure. Each of the first two PCR rounds ran for 9 to 11 cycles using multiplex TRBV1-TRBV30 forward primers together with a Cbeta reverse primer. Sample barcodes and Illumina adapters were added in a final 25-cycle PCR using Deep VentR polymerase. Amplicons of 200-500 bp were gel-purified with a QIAquick gel extraction kit before sequencing. An Illumina HiSeq 2500 was used to sequence the TCRbeta amplicons with 250-bp paired-end reads. In the authors' own workflow: Quality trimming of reads was performed with Trimmomatic v0.33, and paired reads were merged with FLASH v1.2.11 so that full CDR3 sequences could be recovered. MiGEC v1.2.1b assigned V, D and J germline segments to the rearranged TCRbeta sequences. Clonotype statistics and Shannon-Wiener diversity indices were calculated with VDJtools v1.0.0. Except for diversity analysis, only the 250 most abundant clonotypes of each sample were used in subsequent analyses to reduce sampling bias. Clones were called with MiXCR by TCRdb after fastp trimmed the public reads at Q25, and only in-frame beta chains were retained. One record per CDR3 amino acid sequence lists the most common genes and DNA. For this entry, the V and J calls and clone size follow TCRdb and not the study's own pipeline. The sample records 100,000 to 150,000 distinct CDR3 sequences, 64% of which are singletons. Around 8.4% of the sample is in the top ten clones.

Comments on this clonotype: Its specific antigen is unknown. Base qualities are missing; no much larger clone stands one base away.

The clonotype comes from a woman between 55 and 75 years old with primary liver carcinoma and hepatitis B virus infection. The chain couples TRBV5-1 to TRBJ2-1; TRBD2 is a weak D gene call, 7 bases matching. The sequenced sample was liver tumor tissue from sampling region 3. The sample's cell subset or site label is to be understood as: tumor region T3, left-lateral pole. The CDR3 region has the sequence CASSPRGGYNGQFF. The sequenced DNA is TGCGCCAGCAGCCCAAGGGGGGGGTACAATGGACAGTTCTTC.